This TCR beta chain was sequenced in a study of cytomegalovirus exposure and HLA in healthy donors. From germline, CDR1 is SGHRS and CDR2 YFSETQ. Unmatched junction bases numbered 8, after V lost 0 bases and J lost 1 base. The CDR3 loop spans 19 amino acids. A multiplex PCR was run with 60 Vbeta primers and 13 Jbeta primers. Clones were sequenced by immunoSEQ multiplex PCR, and TCRdb holds only the in-frame ones, with some missing. The sample has approximately 130,000 clones; around two thirds are singletons. Every donor was a healthy person donating bone marrow. The sequenced sample consisted of PBMCs. This chain uses TRBV5-1 with TRBJ2-2, with TRBD2 identical over 11 bases. The sequence was obtained from a woman between 35 and 50 years old in good health and CMV-seronegative. CDR3 bases: TGCGCCAGCAGCTTGGCCTATAGCGGGGGGGCCAGGAACACCGGGGAGCTGTTTTTT. Amino acid sequence: CASSLAYSGGARNTGELFF.